Below, 20 T cell receptor beta chains from the same sample are listed, as sequenced in a study of CD8 T cells in Susac syndrome. Random-hexamer reverse transcription was applied to about 0.5 to 1 ug RNA. TCRdb reanalysed the immunoSEQ multiplex PCR reads using MiXCR and keeps one entry per CDR3 protein. The repertoire has around 300,000 distinct CDR3 sequences, approximately 89% of them found once; the top ten carry 0.18%. The sequenced sample was CD8+ T cells from PBMCs. The receptors stem from a human donor with multiple sclerosis.

This chain connects TRBV28 to TRBJ2-5, with TRBD1 identical over 7 bases. The CDR3 runs to 16 residues. CDR1 MDHEN and CDR2 SYDVKM come from the germline V gene. J was trimmed by 5 bases and V by 7 bases; bases with no gene match: 16. The CDR3 here is CASIDTSGQLWETQYF. The CDR3 DNA is TGTGCCAGCATTGACACCTCGGGACAGCTGTGGGAGACCCAGTACTTC.

The rearrangement uses TRBV5-4 and TRBJ2-1; D remains unclear. CDR1 and CDR2 (germline): SGHNT, YYREEE (reference sequence). V dropped 0 bases and J dropped 8 bases, with 6 bases sitting between them. The CDR3 loop spans 12 amino acids. DNA for the CDR3: TGTGCCAGCAGCTTGGCCGAAGATGAGCAGTTCTTC. It is translated as CASSLAEDEQFF.

In this sample, this clonotype turned up once. The chain uses TRBV5-1 and TRBJ2-7; possible D gene TRBD1, 7 bases. The germline V gene encodes CDR1 SGHRS and CDR2 YFSETQ. With 4 bases removed from V and 6 bases from J, the gap between germline ends came to 17 bases. The CDR3 is 14 amino acids. The CDR3 is CASSPGPGGREQYF. CDR3 sequence (DNA): TGCGCCAGCAGCCCGGGCCCAGGGGGGCGCGAGCAGTACTTC.

This chain uses TRBV28 with TRBJ2-1, with 13 bases lining up with TRBD2. CDR3 length: 14 residues. Trimming at V came to 2 bases and at J to 12 bases, leaving 4 bases not matched to a gene. Looked up from germline, CDR1 is MDHEN and CDR2 is SYDVKM. The CDR3 DNA follows: TGTGCCAGCAGTTTAGTAACTAGCGGGAGGGGGCAGTTCTTC. As protein: CASSLVTSGRGQFF.

The chain uses TRBV7-3 and TRBJ2-3; TRBD2 agrees at 9 bases. J gave up 4 bases and V 2 bases, and 19 bases lay outside the gene matches. The CDR3 runs to 20 residues. Germline values: CDR1 SGHTA, CDR2 FQGTGA. The CDR3 DNA reads TGTGCCAGCAGCTTATATAGTGGATCTGGACTAGCGAGAGAGGCAGATACGCAGTATTTT. Encoded protein: CASSLYSGSGLAREADTQYF.

This chain joins TRBV25-1 and TRBJ1-3, with D unclear. Germline CDR1 reads MGHDK; CDR2 reads SYGVNS. This CDR3 has 13 residues. V was pared by 5 bases and J by 0 bases, with 5 bases between. For the CDR3, the DNA is TGTGCCAGCAGTTTCGGCTCTGGAAACACCATATATTTT. Translated, it gives CASSFGSGNTIYF.

V usage is TRBV27 and J usage is TRBJ2-7; D not resolved. V was clipped by 10 bases and J by 0 bases, with 10 bases between them. The CDR3 has 12 amino acids. Germline-derived CDR1 and CDR2 are MNHEY and SMNVEV (reference sequence). This CDR3 is CATFTASYEQYF. CDR3 bases: TGTGCCACCTTCACCGCCTCCTACGAGCAGTACTTC.

This clonotype was seen a single time. This chain uses TRBV7-9 with TRBJ1-2; 7 bases fit TRBD1. Germline assignment: CDR1 SEHNR and CDR2 FQNEAQ (reference sequence). The CDR3 loop spans 16 amino acids. The J segment lost 4 bases and the V segment lost 3 bases, leaving 11 bases of the junction unmatched. DNA of the CDR3: TGTGCCAGCAGCTTCGGGACAGATCTATCACTCTATGGCTACACCTTC. It yields the protein CASSFGTDLSLYGYTF.

V and J are TRBV9 and TRBJ1-3; no definite D call. Germline CDR1 reads SGDLS; CDR2 reads YYNGEE. This CDR3 is built from 14 residues. V dropped 3 bases and J dropped 4 bases, with 11 bases sitting between them. The CDR3 DNA follows: TGTGCCAGCAGCGGAAGGGCGAGCGGAAACACCATATATTTT. It encodes CASSGRASGNTIYF.

The rearrangement uses TRBV28 and TRBJ1-5; D gene unclear. This CDR3 has 14 residues. V was shortened by 3 bases and J by 5 bases, with 11 bases between the two germline ends. Germline values: CDR1 MDHEN, CDR2 SYDVKM. The CDR3: CASSLVMGYQPQHF. CDR3 in DNA: TGTGCCAGCAGTTTGGTCATGGGGTATCAGCCCCAGCATTTT.

This chain joins TRBV7-8 and TRBJ2-5; D is perhaps TRBD1 or TRBD2 (6 bases each). Trimming pared 4 bases from V and 3 bases from J, leaving 18 bases between. CDR1 and CDR2 from the germline V gene are SGHVS and FQNEAQ. This CDR3 spans 16 amino acids. Here the CDR3 reads CASSSPQGAGKETQYF. CDR3 DNA sequence: TGTGCCAGCAGCTCACCACAGGGAGCGGGCAAAGAGACCCAGTACTTC.

The genes are TRBV24-1 and TRBJ1-1; perhaps TRBD1 as D (5 bases). V shed 5 bases and J shed 0 bases, with 9 bases lying between them. CDR1 and CDR2 from the germline V gene are KGHDR and SFDVKD. CDR3 length: 14 residues. CDR3 protein: CATSAGRMNTEAFF. The CDR3 nucleotides are TGTGCCACCAGTGCGGGACGGATGAACACTGAAGCTTTCTTT.

The chain carries TRBV24-1 and TRBJ2-1; D unclear. V lost 2 bases and J lost 0, with 7 bases in between. Germline assignment: CDR1 KGHDR and CDR2 SFDVKD. This CDR3 contains 15 residues. The DNA of the CDR3 is TGTGCCACCAGTGATTCATACTTCTCCTACAATGAGCAGTTCTTC. This encodes CATSDSYFSYNEQFF.

This rearrangement joins TRBV20-1 to TRBJ2-1; 11 nucleotides agree with TRBD1. This CDR3 comprises 16 residues. With V trimmed by 3 bases and J by 9 bases, 13 bases remained unmatched. Germline CDR1 and CDR2: DFQATT and SNEGSKA (reference sequence). The CDR3, as DNA: TGCAGTGCTAGGCAACTACCGGGACAGGGGGTCGTTGAGCAGTTCTTC. Encoded protein: CSARQLPGQGVVEQFF.

The chain employs TRBV20-1 and TRBJ1-5; D call uncertain. The length of the CDR3 is 14 residues. Trimming stripped 3 bases from V and 5 bases from J, with 14 bases between. CDR1 and CDR2 (germline): DFQATT, SNEGSKA (reference sequence). CDR3 sequence reads: CSASWSDGYQPQHF. DNA for the CDR3: TGCAGTGCTAGTTGGAGTGATGGGTATCAGCCCCAGCATTTT.

The rearrangement uses TRBV3-1 and TRBJ2-3, with 7 bases identical to TRBD2. Trimming cost V 0 bases and J 8 bases; bases outside gene matches: 11. The V gene's germline CDR1 is LGHDT and CDR2 YNNKEL (reference sequence). The CDR3 runs to 16 residues. The CDR3 spells CASSQEAGEGPLTQYF. Here the CDR3 DNA reads TGTGCCAGCAGCCAAGAGGCGGGAGAAGGCCCCCTTACGCAGTATTTT.

The chain employs TRBV27 and TRBJ2-7; D unresolved. The CDR3 extends over 14 amino acids. Trimming pared 5 bases from V and 4 bases from J, leaving 15 bases between. Germline values: CDR1 MNHEY, CDR2 SMNVEV (reference sequence). CDR3 nucleotide sequence: TGTGCCAGCAGTCCCCGCAATGGGATGTACGAGCAGTACTTC. This codes for CASSPRNGMYEQYF.

The chain recombines TRBV7-9 with TRBJ2-5; D is unclear. V lost 5 bases and J 13 bases, leaving 17 bases between the germline ends. This CDR3 has 12 residues. Germline lookup yields CDR1 SEHNR and CDR2 FQNEAQ (reference sequence). CDR3 DNA: TGTGCCAGCAGCCCAACAGCCGCTTTTCCGTACTTC. Its translation: CASSPTAAFPYF.

The chain recombines TRBV27 with TRBJ2-2; unclear D gene. Germline assignment: CDR1 MNHEY and CDR2 SMNVEV (reference sequence). Between the trimmed V and J ends, which lost 4 bases and 9 bases, there was a span of 12 bases. This CDR3 contains 13 residues. The CDR3 DNA follows: TGTGCCAGCAGTTACGGGCATCTCAGGGAGCTGTTTTTT. It is translated as CASSYGHLRELFF.

The chain employs TRBV6-4 and TRBJ1-1; TRBD1 matches 9 bases. Germline values: CDR1 MRHNA, CDR2 SNTAGT. This CDR3 region has 16 residues. Trimming at V came to 5 bases and at J to 1 base, leaving 8 bases not matched to a gene. For the CDR3, the DNA is TGTGCCAGCAGTAAGACCATGGGACAGGGGAACACTGAAGCTTTCTTT. Its protein product is CASSKTMGQGNTEAFF.